These T cell receptor beta chains were read from a single sample in a study of CD8+ T cells in alopecia areata. TCRdb keeps only in-frame clones here, not all; method: immunoSEQ multiplex PCR. The table includes tens of thousands of clones, 25% to 35% detected once. The sample here was CD8+ T cells sorted from blood, taken at week 4, from a patient treated with tofacitinib. The receptor source for this set is a human donor with alopecia areata. Both conserved end residues are part of each CDR3. The D gene is left open where the match is weak. A row's size may be missing; if present it is once, few, many or a size class.

j_call v_call clone_size d_call cdr3_nt cdr3_aa
TRBJ1-2 TRBV7-9 - - TGTGCCAGCAGCTTAGATTGGACGGATCCCTATGGCTACACCTTC CASSLDWTDPYGYTF
TRBJ1-2 TRBV9 - - TGTGCCAGCAGCGCTACTGGGTATGGCTACACCTTC CASSATGYGYTF
TRBJ1-1 TRBV29-1 - - TGCAGCGTGTACATGTTTGGGCAGGATCAGGTGTACATGAACACTGAAGCTTTCTTT CSVYMFGQDQVYMNTEAFF
TRBJ2-5 TRBV7-6 few - TGTGCCAGCAGCTTTCCGGGACTCCGGTACCAAGAGACCCAGTACTTC CASSFPGLRYQETQYF
TRBJ2-7 TRBV7-9 - TRBD2 TGTGCCAGCAGTCCCACTAGCGCGGGGGTCTCCTACGAGCAGTACTTC CASSPTSAGVSYEQYF
TRBJ2-3 TRBV29-1 - - TGCAGCGCACTAGGGGATACGCAGTATTTT CSALGDTQYF
TRBJ2-7 TRBV29-1 - - TGCAGCGGGAGATTCCAGGGTTACGAGCAGTACTTC CSGRFQGYEQYF
TRBJ2-1 TRBV19 few TRBD2 TGTGCCAGTAGTATAGGAACTAGCGGGAGTAATGAGCAGTTCTTC CASSIGTSGSNEQFF
TRBJ2-7 TRBV29-1 - - TGCAGCGTTACAGGGAGCGAGCAGTACTTC CSVTGSEQYF
TRBJ2-5 TRBV29-1 few TRBD2 TGCAGCGTTGAACTAGCGGGAGGGCCGGAGACCCAGTACTTC CSVELAGGPETQYF